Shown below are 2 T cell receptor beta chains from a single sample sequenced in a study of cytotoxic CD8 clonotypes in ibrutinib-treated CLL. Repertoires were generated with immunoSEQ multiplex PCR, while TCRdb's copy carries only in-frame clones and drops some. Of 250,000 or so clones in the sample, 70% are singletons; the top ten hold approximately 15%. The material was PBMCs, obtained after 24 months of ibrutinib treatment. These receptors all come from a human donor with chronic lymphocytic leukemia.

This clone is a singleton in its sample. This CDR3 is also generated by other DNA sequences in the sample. In DNA form, the CDR3 reads TGCGCCAGCAGCTTGGTCGGGAATCAGCCCCAGCATTTT. It encodes CASSLVGNQPQHF. This chain connects TRBV5-1 to TRBJ1-5; D ambiguous. Germline-derived CDR1 and CDR2 are SGHRS and YFSETQ. V lost 0 bases, J lost 4 bases, and 5 bases lay in between. The length of the CDR3 is 13 residues. Variable domain in full (rest from reference TRBV5-1 and TRBJ1-5): KAGVTQTPRYLIKTRGQQVTLSCSPISGHRSVSWYQQTPGQGLQFLFEYFSETQRNKGNFPGRFSGRQFSNSRSEMNVSTLELGDSALYLCASSLVGNQPQHFGDGTRLSIL.

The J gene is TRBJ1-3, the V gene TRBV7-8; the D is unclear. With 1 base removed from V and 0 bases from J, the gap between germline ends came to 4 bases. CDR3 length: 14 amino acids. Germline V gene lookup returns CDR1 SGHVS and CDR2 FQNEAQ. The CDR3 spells CASSLDYSGNTIYF. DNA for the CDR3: TGTGCCAGCAGCTTAGATTACTCTGGAAACACCATATATTTT.